These T cell receptor beta chains were read from a single sample in a study of blood T cell repertoires in COVID-19. Assay used: immunoSEQ multiplex PCR; TCRdb lists only in-frame clones, some missing. Among more than 25,000 clones, approximately 86% were seen once, and the ten largest hold around 5%. Sequencing input: peripheral blood. These receptors originate from a man in his fifties or sixties with active COVID-19. Each CDR3 is given with its conserved first and last residue. The order of the fields is V gene, J gene, clone size, D gene, CDR3 protein, CDR3 DNA. The D gene is left open where the match is weak. For some rows the clone size is stated as once, few or many, or as a class when expanded; others skip it.

v_call: TRBV7-3; j_call: TRBJ2-2; clone_size: .; d_call: TRBD2; cdr3_aa: CASSSSGVNTGELFF; cdr3_nt: TGTGCCAGCAGTTCGAGCGGGGTCAACACCGGGGAGCTGTTTTTT
v_call: TRBV7-9; j_call: TRBJ1-2; clone_size: once; d_call: TRBD1; cdr3_aa: CASSFYRTGVFGYTF; cdr3_nt: TGTGCCAGCAGCTTCTATCGGACAGGGGTTTTCGGCTACACCTTC
v_call: TRBV9; j_call: TRBJ1-6; clone_size: .; d_call: .; cdr3_aa: CASSVAADSPLHF; cdr3_nt: TGTGCCAGCAGCGTAGCGGCGGATTCACCCCTCCACTTT
v_call: TRBV28; j_call: TRBJ1-2; clone_size: .; d_call: .; cdr3_aa: CASSFPGAGYTF; cdr3_nt: TGTGCCAGCAGTTTTCCAGGGGCCGGCTACACCTTC
v_call: TRBV30; j_call: TRBJ1-6; clone_size: few; d_call: .; cdr3_aa: CAWRGPDSPLHF; cdr3_nt: TGTGCCTGGAGGGGGCCGGATTCACCCCTCCACTTT
v_call: TRBV11-1; j_call: TRBJ1-3; clone_size: .; d_call: TRBD1; cdr3_aa: CASSSDRVGNTIYF; cdr3_nt: TGTGCCAGCAGCTCCGACAGGGTTGGAAACACCATATATTTT
v_call: TRBV19; j_call: TRBJ1-3; clone_size: .; d_call: TRBD1; cdr3_aa: CASSIGTGGISGNTIYF; cdr3_nt: TGTGCCAGTAGTATCGGGACAGGGGGAATATCTGGAAACACCATATATTTT
v_call: TRBV9; j_call: TRBJ1-6; clone_size: once; d_call: .; cdr3_aa: CASSVTVNSPLHF; cdr3_nt: TGTGCCAGCAGCGTTACAGTAAATTCACCCCTCCACTTT
v_call: TRBV28; j_call: TRBJ2-5; clone_size: .; d_call: .; cdr3_aa: CASSLRRQTKETQYF; cdr3_nt: TGTGCCAGCAGTTTAAGAAGACAGACAAAAGAGACCCAGTACTTC
v_call: TRBV7-3; j_call: TRBJ2-5; clone_size: .; d_call: TRBD1; cdr3_aa: CASSLTGQGRETQYF; cdr3_nt: TGTGCCAGCAGCTTAACCGGACAGGGGCGAGAGACCCAGTACTTC
v_call: TRBV19; j_call: TRBJ2-1; clone_size: .; d_call: .; cdr3_aa: CASSPGLNSDEQFF; cdr3_nt: TGTGCCAGTAGTCCGGGTCTTAATTCGGATGAGCAGTTCTTC
v_call: TRBV5-4; j_call: TRBJ2-7; clone_size: .; d_call: TRBD1; cdr3_aa: CASSLGGTGGFSSYEQYF; cdr3_nt: TGTGCCAGCAGCTTGGGCGGGACAGGGGGCTTCAGCTCCTACGAGCAGTACTTC
v_call: TRBV20-1; j_call: TRBJ2-3; clone_size: .; d_call: TRBD2; cdr3_aa: CSASPLAGLDTQYF; cdr3_nt: TGCAGTGCTAGTCCACTAGCGGGGTTAGATACGCAGTATTTT
v_call: TRBV2; j_call: TRBJ2-1; clone_size: .; d_call: .; cdr3_aa: CASRSTAGNEQFF; cdr3_nt: TGTGCCAGCAGGTCGACAGCCGGCAATGAGCAGTTCTTC
v_call: TRBV6-5; j_call: TRBJ1-2; clone_size: once; d_call: .; cdr3_aa: CASSYGKTGTFYGYTF; cdr3_nt: TGTGCCAGCAGTTACGGGAAGACAGGAACCTTTTATGGCTACACCTTC
v_call: TRBV29-1; j_call: TRBJ1-4; clone_size: .; d_call: .; cdr3_aa: CSAGETRAEKLFF; cdr3_nt: TGCAGCGCCGGGGAGACAAGGGCTGAAAAACTGTTTTTT
v_call: TRBV28; j_call: TRBJ2-7; clone_size: .; d_call: .; cdr3_aa: CASSGGAPNLYEQYF; cdr3_nt: TGTGCCAGCAGTGGGGGCGCGCCGAACCTTTACGAGCAGTACTTC
v_call: TRBV3-1/TRBV3-2; j_call: TRBJ1-2; clone_size: .; d_call: .; cdr3_aa: CASSPMMGRDYGYTF; cdr3_nt: TGTGCCAGCAGCCCGATGATGGGGAGGGATTATGGCTACACCTTC
v_call: TRBV12-3/TRBV12-4; j_call: TRBJ1-5; clone_size: .; d_call: .; cdr3_aa: CASSTYSNQPQHF; cdr3_nt: TGTGCCAGCAGTACTTATAGCAATCAGCCCCAGCATTTT
v_call: TRBV27; j_call: TRBJ1-4; clone_size: .; d_call: .; cdr3_aa: CASSGRLNEKLFF; cdr3_nt: TGTGCCAGCAGCGGGAGACTTAATGAAAAACTGTTTTTT
v_call: TRBV2; j_call: TRBJ1-6; clone_size: .; d_call: .; cdr3_aa: CASSVSRVKAASPLHF; cdr3_nt: TGTGCCAGCAGTGTATCCAGGGTCAAGGCTGCTTCACCCCTCCACTTT
v_call: TRBV2; j_call: TRBJ1-4; clone_size: once; d_call: TRBD1; cdr3_aa: CASRATGLGEKLFF; cdr3_nt: TGTGCCAGCAGAGCGACAGGGTTGGGTGAAAAACTGTTTTTT
v_call: TRBV7-2; j_call: TRBJ1-3; clone_size: .; d_call: TRBD1; cdr3_aa: CASSLGGGTGSGNTIYF; cdr3_nt: TGTGCCAGCAGCTTGGGGGGAGGGACAGGCTCTGGAAACACCATATATTTT
v_call: TRBV19; j_call: TRBJ1-5; clone_size: .; d_call: .; cdr3_aa: CASSKGSNYSNQPQHF; cdr3_nt: TGTGCCAGTTCCAAGGGGTCCAATTATAGCAATCAGCCCCAGCATTTT
v_call: TRBV6-5; j_call: TRBJ1-3; clone_size: .; d_call: TRBD1; cdr3_aa: CASTGRGLGNTIYF; cdr3_nt: TGTGCCAGCACGGGTAGGGGGCTCGGAAACACCATATATTTT
v_call: TRBV28; j_call: TRBJ1-1; clone_size: .; d_call: TRBD1; cdr3_aa: CASSSGTADTEAFF; cdr3_nt: TGTGCCAGCAGTTCCGGGACAGCCGACACTGAAGCTTTCTTT
v_call: TRBV7-8; j_call: TRBJ2-7; clone_size: .; d_call: .; cdr3_aa: CASSPADRDFSYEQYF; cdr3_nt: TGTGCCAGCAGCCCAGCCGACAGGGACTTCTCCTACGAGCAGTACTTC
v_call: TRBV3-1/TRBV3-2; j_call: TRBJ2-5; clone_size: .; d_call: .; cdr3_aa: CASSQGGLRGKETQYF; cdr3_nt: TGTGCCAGCAGCCAAGGGGGGCTCCGGGGAAAGGAGACCCAGTACTTC
v_call: TRBV7-8; j_call: TRBJ1-1; clone_size: .; d_call: .; cdr3_aa: CASSLMGAGTEAFF; cdr3_nt: TGTGCCAGCAGCTTAATGGGGGCAGGGACTGAAGCTTTCTTT
v_call: TRBV6-5; j_call: TRBJ1-5; clone_size: .; d_call: TRBD1; cdr3_aa: CASSLDRGRNQPQHF; cdr3_nt: TGTGCCAGCAGCCTCGACAGGGGACGCAATCAGCCCCAGCATTTT
v_call: TRBV4-2; j_call: TRBJ1-5; clone_size: few; d_call: .; cdr3_aa: CASSQKKQAQGGNQPQHF; cdr3_nt: TGTGCCAGCAGCCAAAAGAAGCAGGCCCAGGGCGGCAATCAGCCCCAGCATTTT
v_call: TRBV19; j_call: TRBJ1-5; clone_size: .; d_call: TRBD1; cdr3_aa: CASSDPGQGGNQPQHF; cdr3_nt: TGTGCCAGTAGTGACCCGGGACAGGGGGGCAATCAGCCCCAGCATTTT
v_call: TRBV7-9; j_call: TRBJ2-1; clone_size: .; d_call: .; cdr3_aa: CASSLGVGPNDEQFF; cdr3_nt: TGTGCCAGCAGCTTGGGAGTAGGGCCCAACGATGAGCAGTTCTTC
v_call: TRBV7-8; j_call: TRBJ1-5; clone_size: .; d_call: TRBD1; cdr3_aa: CASSSDRVGQPQHF; cdr3_nt: TGTGCCAGCAGCTCTGACAGGGTCGGCCAGCCCCAGCATTTT
v_call: TRBV30; j_call: TRBJ2-5; clone_size: .; d_call: TRBD2; cdr3_aa: CAWGTSGAKRTQYF; cdr3_nt: TGTGCCTGGGGGACTAGCGGGGCCAAGAGGACCCAGTACTTC
v_call: TRBV11-2; j_call: TRBJ1-1; clone_size: .; d_call: TRBD1; cdr3_aa: CASSLGPGQKNTEAFF; cdr3_nt: TGTGCCAGCAGCTTGGGACCGGGACAGAAGAACACTGAAGCTTTCTTT
v_call: TRBV27; j_call: TRBJ1-5; clone_size: .; d_call: .; cdr3_aa: CASSSRGPQPQHF; cdr3_nt: TGTGCCAGCAGCTCCAGGGGTCCCCAGCCCCAGCATTTT
v_call: TRBV23-1; j_call: TRBJ2-7; clone_size: .; d_call: .; cdr3_aa: CASSQLTGYSSYSYEQYF; cdr3_nt: TGCGCCAGCAGTCAATTAACAGGGTATTCCTCCTACTCCTACGAGCAGTACTTC
v_call: TRBV27; j_call: TRBJ2-2; clone_size: .; d_call: TRBD1; cdr3_aa: CASSRDRSGGSNTGELFF; cdr3_nt: TGTGCCAGCAGCCGGGACAGGAGCGGAGGCTCGAACACCGGGGAGCTGTTTTTT
v_call: TRBV19; j_call: TRBJ1-6; clone_size: once; d_call: TRBD1; cdr3_aa: CASSARQGALVFSPLHF; cdr3_nt: TGTGCCAGTAGTGCCCGACAGGGGGCTTTGGTTTTTTCACCCCTCCACTTT
v_call: TRBV11-2; j_call: TRBJ1-3; clone_size: .; d_call: .; cdr3_aa: CASSPDRRNTIYF; cdr3_nt: TGTGCCAGCAGCCCGGACAGACGAAACACCATATATTTT
v_call: TRBV29-1; j_call: TRBJ1-2; clone_size: .; d_call: .; cdr3_aa: CSVSGGWDYGYTF; cdr3_nt: TGCAGCGTTAGCGGGGGATGGGACTATGGCTACACCTTC
v_call: TRBV7-8; j_call: TRBJ2-5; clone_size: .; d_call: .; cdr3_aa: CAAGTNFQETQYF; cdr3_nt: TGTGCGGCGGGGACCAATTTCCAAGAGACCCAGTACTTC